This is a list of T cell receptor beta chains from one sample in a study of blood T cells in healthy people across ages. Via MiXCR, TCRdb re-called the 5' RACE reads, giving one row per CDR3 protein. This table holds 1.5 million to 2 million distinct CDR3 sequences, 28% found once. Sample: blood. These receptors were taken from a woman aged 25-40 years in good health. Each CDR3 is given with its conserved first and last residue. D genes are given only for firm matches. The size field is filled for only some rows; it gives once, few, many or a size class.

v_gene	abundance	j_gene	d_gene	CDR3aa	CDR3nt
TRBV5-1	NA	TRBJ1-1	NA	CASSLEGGQATEAFF	TGCGCCAGCAGCTTGGAAGGGGGGCAGGCCACTGAAGCTTTCTTT
TRBV6-5	NA	TRBJ1-6	TRBD1	CASSETGTGYSPLHF	TGTGCCAGCAGTGAAACCGGGACAGGGTATTCACCCCTCCACTTT
TRBV7-2	few	TRBJ2-3	NA	CASSPRQSDTQYF	TGTGCCAGCAGCCCGAGACAATCAGATACGCAGTATTTT
TRBV10-2	few	TRBJ2-1	TRBD2	CASRRTSGSNNEQFF	TGCGCCAGCAGACGGACTAGCGGGAGTAACAATGAGCAGTTCTTC
TRBV28	many	TRBJ2-7	TRBD2	CASSSHLASGGRTYEQYF	TGTGCCAGCAGTTCACACCTAGCTAGCGGGGGCCGAACCTACGAGCAGTACTTC
TRBV7-3	many	TRBJ2-6	NA	CASSSRSGANVLTF	TGTGCCAGCAGCTCAAGATCTGGGGCCAACGTCCTGACTTTC
TRBV7-6	NA	TRBJ2-3	NA	CASSLDLRDRRGTDTQYF	TGTGCCAGCAGCTTAGATCTCCGAGACAGGAGGGGCACAGATACGCAGTATTTT
TRBV7-8	few	TRBJ2-7	TRBD1	CASSSTGATVYEQYF	TGTGCCAGCAGCTCCACAGGGGCTACGGTCTACGAGCAGTACTTC
TRBV6-2/TRBV6-3	few	TRBJ2-3	NA	CASKSGEYTDTQYF	TGTGCCAGCAAATCGGGGGAGTACACAGATACGCAGTATTTT
TRBV5-1	few	TRBJ2-5	NA	CASSYQGQETQYF	TGCGCCAGCAGCTACCAGGGACAAGAGACCCAGTACTTC
TRBV28	NA	TRBJ1-2	NA	CTSGGTNYGYTF	TGTACCAGCGGGGGGACTAACTATGGCTACACCTTC
TRBV5-5	NA	TRBJ1-2	NA	CASSREQGRGYTF	TGTGCCAGCAGCCGAGAACAGGGACGTGGCTACACCTTC
TRBV20-1	few	TRBJ1-2	TRBD1	CSASLGQNYGYTF	TGCAGTGCTAGTTTGGGACAGAACTATGGCTACACCTTC
TRBV5-1	few	TRBJ2-3	NA	CASSRSAPVARVRDTQYF	TGCGCCAGCAGCCGATCGGCGCCCGTAGCGAGGGTGAGAGATACGCAGTATTTT
TRBV29-1	few	TRBJ1-2	TRBD1	CSVDRRAGTGGYGYTF	TGCAGCGTTGATAGAAGGGCCGGGACAGGGGGCTATGGCTACACCTTC
TRBV6-5	many	TRBJ2-4	TRBD2	CASSRGSSGEQYF	TGTGCCAGCAGTCGCGGGAGTTCGGGAGAGCAGTACTTC
TRBV20-1	many	TRBJ2-3	NA	CSAVGLPGGDTQYF	TGCAGTGCTGTCGGACTCCCCGGAGGTGATACGCAGTATTTT
TRBV7-9	NA	TRBJ1-1	NA	CASSRTAQLKAFF	TGTGCCAGCAGCCGGACGGCCCAACTCAAAGCTTTCTTT
TRBV27	few	TRBJ2-1	TRBD2	CASSFRGRTYNEQFF	TGTGCCAGCAGTTTTCGCGGGAGAACCTACAATGAGCAGTTCTTC
TRBV12-3/TRBV12-4	NA	TRBJ2-1	NA	CASSLGEFHEQFF	TGTGCCAGCAGTTTAGGGGAATTTCATGAGCAGTTCTTC
TRBV5-1	many	TRBJ2-3	TRBD2	CASSPGTTTDTQYF	TGTGCCAGCAGTCCCGGGACTACCACAGATACGCAGTATTTT
TRBV7-9	once	TRBJ2-7	TRBD2	CANSSPGLAGPYEQYF	TGTGCCAACAGCTCACCGGGACTAGCGGGGCCCTACGAGCAGTACTTC
TRBV2	NA	TRBJ2-1	NA	CASREERTYSEQFF	TGTGCCAGCAGAGAGGAGCGAACCTATTCTGAGCAGTTCTTC
TRBV4-3	NA	TRBJ2-1	NA	CASSQEFRDTQFF	TGCGCCAGCAGCCAAGAGTTCCGGGACACTCAGTTCTTC
TRBV29-1	many	TRBJ2-7	TRBD2	CSVEDASGSSYEQYF	TGCAGCGTTGAAGATGCTAGCGGGAGCTCCTACGAGCAGTACTTC
TRBV20-1	NA	TRBJ1-1	NA	CSAEDRHSNTEAFF	TGCAGTGCTGAGGACAGACACTCGAACACTGAAGCTTTCTTT
TRBV7-9	many	TRBJ2-3	NA	CASSFRQGSTDTQYF	TGTGCCAGCAGCTTTCGGCAGGGCAGCACAGATACGCAGTATTTT
TRBV20-1	NA	TRBJ2-1	TRBD2	CSASVGGSPSIHNEQFF	TGCAGTGCTAGCGTGGGCGGGAGCCCTTCTATTCACAATGAGCAGTTCTTC
TRBV7-9	few	TRBJ1-2	TRBD1	CASSSQGNAYGYTF	TGTGCCAGCAGCTCACAGGGGAATGCCTATGGCTACACCTTC
TRBV12-3/TRBV12-4	NA	TRBJ2-5	NA	CASSITVETQYF	TGTGCCAGCAGTATAACGGTGGAGACCCAGTACTTC
TRBV5-1	few	TRBJ1-2	NA	CASGEGVANYGYTF	TGCGCCAGTGGCGAGGGGGTTGCTAACTATGGCTACACCTTC
TRBV13	NA	TRBJ2-5	NA	CASSPPRSETQYF	TGTGCCAGCAGCCCTCCGAGGAGTGAGACCCAGTACTTC
TRBV7-9	NA	TRBJ2-5	NA	CASSLGTPIPTQYF	TGTGCCAGCAGCTTAGGCACGCCTATACCGACCCAGTACTTC
TRBV29-1	many	TRBJ2-5	NA	CSVMRQNIQETQYF	TGCAGCGTCATGAGACAGAATATACAAGAGACCCAGTACTTC
TRBV12-3/TRBV12-4	NA	TRBJ2-7	TRBD2	CASQGRAGAYEQYF	TGTGCCAGCCAGGGACGAGCGGGAGCCTACGAGCAGTACTTC
TRBV27	few	TRBJ2-1	TRBD2	CASSLVGLAGGREQFF	TGTGCCAGCAGTTTAGTCGGTCTAGCGGGGGGGAGGGAGCAGTTCTTC
TRBV27	NA	TRBJ1-2	TRBD1	CATGTDGGHTF	TGTGCCACCGGGACAGATGGTGGCCACACCTTC
TRBV7-2	many	TRBJ2-1	NA	CASSPARVMHEQFF	TGTGCCAGCAGCCCCGCTCGGGTTATGCATGAGCAGTTCTTC
TRBV6-2/TRBV6-3	NA	TRBJ1-1	TRBD1	CASTGTVSPNTEAFF	TGTGCCAGCACCGGGACAGTGAGCCCGAACACTGAAGCTTTCTTT